This TCR beta chain is drawn from a study of blood T cell repertoires in COVID-19. TCRdb keeps only in-frame clones here, not all; method: immunoSEQ multiplex PCR. Among approximately 190,000 clones listed, under 90% were seen once. Germline V gene lookup returns CDR1 LGHDT and CDR2 YNNKEL (reference sequence). The ends lost 1 base at V and 8 bases at J; junction bases unmatched: 5. The CDR3 length is 14 residues. The sequenced sample consisted of peripheral blood. The source is a man aged 25-40 years with active or convalescent COVID-19. This chain links TRBV3-1 (or the pseudogene TRBV3-2) with TRBJ1-2; 9 bases agree with TRBD1. DNA for the CDR3: TGTGCCAGCAGCCAAGCGGGACAGGGCCAGGGCTACACCTTC. This encodes CASSQAGQGQGYTF.